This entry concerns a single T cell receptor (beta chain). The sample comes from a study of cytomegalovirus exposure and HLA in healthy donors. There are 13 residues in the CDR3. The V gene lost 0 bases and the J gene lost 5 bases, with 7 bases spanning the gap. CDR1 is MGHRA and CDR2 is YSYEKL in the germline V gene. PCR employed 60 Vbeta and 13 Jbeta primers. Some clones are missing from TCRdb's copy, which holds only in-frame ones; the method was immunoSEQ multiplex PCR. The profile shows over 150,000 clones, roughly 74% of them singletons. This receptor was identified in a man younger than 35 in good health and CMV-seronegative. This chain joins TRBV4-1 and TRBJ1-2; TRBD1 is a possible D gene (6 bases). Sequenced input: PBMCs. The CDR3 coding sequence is TGCGCCAGCAGCCAAGAGACAGGTTATGGCTACACCTTC. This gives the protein CASSQETGYGYTF.